A selection of T cell receptor beta chains follows, all from one sample in a study of post-analysis software for immune sequencing data. TCRdb re-called the PCR reads through MiXCR, storing one row per CDR3 protein. The data hold hundreds of thousands of distinct CDR3 sequences, with less than 35% observed a single time. The sample consisted of blood. All receptors come from a girl between 10 and 17 years old with multiple sclerosis. CDR3s include the opening cysteine and the closing phenylalanine or tryptophan. D genes are given only for firm matches. Clone size is not always given. Where it is, it says once, few, many or a class for expanded clones.

j_call: TRBJ2-2; d_call: TRBD2; v_call: TRBV29-1; clone_size: NA; cdr3_aa: CSVSGTRNSLPYIGELFF; cdr3_nt: TGCAGCGTTAGCGGGACCCGCAATTCGTTACCTTATATCGGGGAGCTGTTTTTT
j_call: TRBJ2-3; d_call: NA; v_call: TRBV6-5; clone_size: NA; cdr3_aa: CASSWTVSTDTQYF; cdr3_nt: TGTGCCAGCAGTTGGACGGTTAGCACAGATACGCAGTATTTT
j_call: TRBJ1-1; d_call: NA; v_call: TRBV4-1; clone_size: NA; cdr3_aa: CASSQVGRMNTEAFF; cdr3_nt: TGCGCCAGCAGCCAGGTGGGACGGATGAACACTGAAGCTTTCTTT
j_call: TRBJ2-5; d_call: NA; v_call: TRBV20-1; clone_size: NA; cdr3_aa: CSAPTLLMGSQETQYF; cdr3_nt: TGCAGTGCTCCTACTCTCCTGATGGGGAGCCAAGAGACCCAGTACTTC
j_call: TRBJ2-3; d_call: TRBD1; v_call: TRBV10-3; clone_size: NA; cdr3_aa: CAISERQGATDTQYF; cdr3_nt: TGTGCCATCAGTGAGAGACAGGGAGCGACAGATACGCAGTATTTT
j_call: TRBJ2-5; d_call: NA; v_call: TRBV6-5; clone_size: NA; cdr3_aa: CASSYYRRQQETQYF; cdr3_nt: TGTGCCAGCAGTTACTACCGACGACAGCAGGAGACCCAGTACTTC
j_call: TRBJ2-6; d_call: NA; v_call: TRBV6-6; clone_size: NA; cdr3_aa: CASIPRASGANVLTF; cdr3_nt: TGTGCCAGCATTCCCAGGGCCTCTGGGGCCAACGTCCTGACTTTC
j_call: TRBJ1-2; d_call: NA; v_call: TRBV7-2; clone_size: NA; cdr3_aa: CASSLGSTLTGGYTF; cdr3_nt: TGTGCCAGCAGCTTAGGCTCGACCCTCACAGGTGGCTACACCTTC
j_call: TRBJ1-2; d_call: TRBD1; v_call: TRBV5-1; clone_size: NA; cdr3_aa: CASSLGDRNYGYTF; cdr3_nt: TGCGCCAGCAGCTTGGGGGACAGAAACTATGGCTACACCTTC
j_call: TRBJ1-6; d_call: TRBD1; v_call: TRBV2; clone_size: few; cdr3_aa: CASREDRGGSPLHF; cdr3_nt: TGTGCCAGCAGGGAAGACAGGGGAGGATCACCCCTCCACTTT
j_call: TRBJ2-5; d_call: TRBD2; v_call: TRBV9; clone_size: NA; cdr3_aa: CASSRWGGGEETQYF; cdr3_nt: TGTGCCAGCAGCCGATGGGGGGGAGGAGAGGAGACCCAGTACTTC
j_call: TRBJ1-4; d_call: NA; v_call: TRBV12-3/TRBV12-4; clone_size: few; cdr3_aa: CASSLGGKLFF; cdr3_nt: TGTGCCAGCAGTTTAGGGGGAAAACTGTTTTTT
j_call: TRBJ2-1; d_call: NA; v_call: TRBV12-3/TRBV12-4; clone_size: NA; cdr3_aa: CASSLGQYSEQFF; cdr3_nt: TGTGCCAGCAGTTTAGGACAGTACAGTGAGCAGTTCTTC
j_call: TRBJ2-7; d_call: NA; v_call: TRBV6-1; clone_size: NA; cdr3_aa: CASSEAGRLYEQYF; cdr3_nt: TGTGCCAGCAGTGAAGCCGGTAGGCTCTACGAGCAGTACTTC
j_call: TRBJ2-1; d_call: NA; v_call: TRBV20-1; clone_size: few; cdr3_aa: CSARPSGLANNEQFF; cdr3_nt: TGCAGTGCTAGACCTTCCGGGCTAGCGAACAATGAGCAGTTCTTC
j_call: TRBJ2-6; d_call: TRBD1; v_call: TRBV11-1; clone_size: NA; cdr3_aa: CVSSLVLGDRLRSGANVLTF; cdr3_nt: TGTGTCAGCAGCTTAGTTTTAGGGGACAGGCTCCGCTCTGGGGCCAACGTCCTGACTTTC
j_call: TRBJ2-7; d_call: TRBD1; v_call: TRBV2; clone_size: few; cdr3_aa: CASSEVGQGENEQYF; cdr3_nt: TGTGCCAGCAGTGAAGTCGGACAGGGCGAAAACGAGCAGTACTTC
j_call: TRBJ1-2; d_call: NA; v_call: TRBV29-1; clone_size: NA; cdr3_aa: CSVDEGVYGYTF; cdr3_nt: TGCAGCGTTGATGAGGGAGTCTATGGCTACACCTTC
j_call: TRBJ2-1; d_call: TRBD2; v_call: TRBV5-5; clone_size: NA; cdr3_aa: CASSLRGVGPGGYNEQFF; cdr3_nt: TGTGCCAGCAGCTTGAGAGGTGTAGGCCCGGGGGGTTACAATGAGCAGTTCTTC
j_call: TRBJ2-5; d_call: TRBD2; v_call: TRBV7-2; clone_size: few; cdr3_aa: CASSLGTAGGLGKTQYF; cdr3_nt: TGTGCCAGCAGCTTGGGAACAGCGGGGGGGCTCGGAAAGACCCAGTACTTC
j_call: TRBJ2-7; d_call: TRBD1; v_call: TRBV12-3/TRBV12-4; clone_size: NA; cdr3_aa: CASSSGLLRDRSYEQYF; cdr3_nt: TGTGCCAGCAGTTCTGGCCTTCTCCGGGACAGGTCCTACGAGCAGTACTTC
j_call: TRBJ2-7; d_call: NA; v_call: TRBV11-2; clone_size: NA; cdr3_aa: CASSPSLGSAYEQYF; cdr3_nt: TGTGCCAGCAGCCCCTCTTTGGGGTCTGCCTACGAGCAGTACTTC
j_call: TRBJ2-7; d_call: NA; v_call: TRBV5-1; clone_size: NA; cdr3_aa: CASSSQADEQYF; cdr3_nt: TGCGCCAGCAGCTCCCAGGCCGACGAGCAGTACTTC
j_call: TRBJ1-1; d_call: NA; v_call: TRBV7-2; clone_size: few; cdr3_aa: CASSCVVGGTEAFF; cdr3_nt: TGTGCCAGCAGCTGTGTGGTAGGCGGTACTGAAGCTTTCTTT
j_call: TRBJ2-6; d_call: NA; v_call: TRBV5-1; clone_size: NA; cdr3_aa: CASMSPGANVLTF; cdr3_nt: TGCGCCAGTATGTCCCCTGGGGCCAACGTCCTGACTTTC
j_call: TRBJ2-5; d_call: NA; v_call: TRBV6-5; clone_size: NA; cdr3_aa: CASSGRQETQYF; cdr3_nt: TGTGCCAGCAGTGGTAGACAAGAGACCCAGTACTTC
j_call: TRBJ2-3; d_call: TRBD1; v_call: TRBV7-3; clone_size: once; cdr3_aa: CASKGTGEDTQYF; cdr3_nt: TGTGCCAGCAAAGGGACAGGGGAAGATACGCAGTATTTT
j_call: TRBJ2-2; d_call: NA; v_call: TRBV29-1; clone_size: few; cdr3_aa: CSVGISLSGELFF; cdr3_nt: TGCAGCGTCGGGATTTCACTGTCCGGGGAGCTGTTTTTT
j_call: TRBJ2-3; d_call: NA; v_call: TRBV5-1; clone_size: few; cdr3_aa: CASSLVGSLGDTQYF; cdr3_nt: TGCGCCAGCAGCTTGGTGGGCTCATTGGGGGATACGCAGTATTTT
j_call: TRBJ2-5; d_call: TRBD2; v_call: TRBV7-7; clone_size: few; cdr3_aa: CASSLAKASGGQQETQYF; cdr3_nt: TGTGCTAGCAGCTTAGCGAAGGCTAGCGGGGGCCAGCAAGAGACCCAGTACTTC
j_call: TRBJ1-4; d_call: TRBD1; v_call: TRBV6-5; clone_size: NA; cdr3_aa: CASSYPKKGAGVLEKLFF; cdr3_nt: TGTGCCAGCAGTTACCCGAAGAAGGGGGCAGGGGTTCTTGAAAAACTGTTTTTT
j_call: TRBJ2-5; d_call: NA; v_call: TRBV6-5; clone_size: few; cdr3_aa: CASRFLGGGIETQYF; cdr3_nt: TGTGCCAGCAGATTCCTTGGTGGGGGGATCGAGACCCAGTACTTC
j_call: TRBJ1-1; d_call: NA; v_call: TRBV7-2; clone_size: few; cdr3_aa: CASNPGMNTEAFF; cdr3_nt: TGTGCCAGCAATCCTGGGATGAACACTGAAGCTTTCTTT
j_call: TRBJ2-1; d_call: TRBD2; v_call: TRBV27; clone_size: NA; cdr3_aa: CASSPASPLAGGTNNEQFF; cdr3_nt: TGTGCCAGCAGTCCCGCGTCCCCTCTAGCGGGGGGTACCAACAATGAGCAGTTCTTC
j_call: TRBJ1-5; d_call: NA; v_call: TRBV12-3/TRBV12-4; clone_size: NA; cdr3_aa: CASSPDRLSNQPQHF; cdr3_nt: TGTGCCAGCAGCCCAGACAGACTTAGCAATCAGCCCCAGCATTTT
j_call: TRBJ1-5; d_call: NA; v_call: TRBV20-1; clone_size: NA; cdr3_aa: CSARREFNQPQHF; cdr3_nt: TGCAGTGCTAGACGCGAATTCAATCAGCCCCAGCATTTT
j_call: TRBJ1-1; d_call: NA; v_call: TRBV4-2; clone_size: NA; cdr3_aa: CASSHLGPTEAFF; cdr3_nt: TGTGCCAGCAGCCACCTCGGCCCCACTGAAGCTTTCTTT
j_call: TRBJ2-5; d_call: TRBD2; v_call: TRBV2; clone_size: many; cdr3_aa: CASREGETQYF; cdr3_nt: TGTGCCAGTAGGGAGGGAGAGACCCAGTACTTC
j_call: TRBJ2-7; d_call: NA; v_call: TRBV5-1; clone_size: few; cdr3_aa: CASSLPRWYYEQYF; cdr3_nt: TGCGCCAGCAGCTTGCCTAGGTGGTACTACGAGCAGTACTTC
j_call: TRBJ1-1; d_call: NA; v_call: TRBV11-2; clone_size: NA; cdr3_aa: CASSLAGADTEAFF; cdr3_nt: TGTGCCAGCAGCTTAGCGGGGGCGGACACTGAAGCTTTCTTT
j_call: TRBJ2-1; d_call: NA; v_call: TRBV4-3; clone_size: NA; cdr3_aa: CASSLGGGAGAVDEQFF; cdr3_nt: TGCGCCAGCAGCTTAGGAGGGGGGGCCGGAGCGGTGGATGAGCAGTTCTTC
j_call: TRBJ2-3; d_call: NA; v_call: TRBV14; clone_size: NA; cdr3_aa: CASSSGTYGDTQYF; cdr3_nt: TGTGCCAGCAGCTCCGGGACATATGGGGATACGCAGTATTTT
j_call: TRBJ2-3; d_call: NA; v_call: TRBV12-3/TRBV12-4; clone_size: NA; cdr3_aa: CASSLSGPGTDTQYF; cdr3_nt: TGTGCCAGCAGTTTGTCAGGTCCGGGGACAGATACGCAGTATTTT
j_call: TRBJ2-1; d_call: TRBD2; v_call: TRBV20-1; clone_size: NA; cdr3_aa: CSARLAGVMHNEQFF; cdr3_nt: TGCAGTGCGCGACTAGCGGGGGTGATGCATAATGAGCAGTTCTTC
j_call: TRBJ1-1; d_call: TRBD1; v_call: TRBV20-1; clone_size: NA; cdr3_aa: CSAKGASGVVNTEAFF; cdr3_nt: TGCAGTGCCAAGGGGGCTTCTGGGGTAGTTAACACTGAAGCTTTCTTT
j_call: TRBJ2-5; d_call: NA; v_call: TRBV13; clone_size: few; cdr3_aa: CASSEQGETQYF; cdr3_nt: TGTGCCAGCAGCGAACAGGGCGAGACCCAGTACTTC
j_call: TRBJ1-4; d_call: NA; v_call: TRBV7-2; clone_size: once; cdr3_aa: CASSLKLNEKLFF; cdr3_nt: TGTGCCAGCAGCTTGAAACTGAATGAAAAACTGTTTTTT
j_call: TRBJ2-3; d_call: TRBD2; v_call: TRBV18; clone_size: few; cdr3_aa: CASSPPGRAGADTQYF; cdr3_nt: TGTGCCAGCTCACCACCGGGCCGAGCGGGGGCAGATACGCAGTATTTT
j_call: TRBJ2-7; d_call: NA; v_call: TRBV5-6; clone_size: few; cdr3_aa: CASRFIGAYEQYF; cdr3_nt: TGTGCCAGCAGGTTTATAGGTGCCTACGAGCAGTACTTC
j_call: TRBJ2-3; d_call: NA; v_call: TRBV7-2; clone_size: few; cdr3_aa: CASSFLAIDTQYF; cdr3_nt: TGTGCCAGCAGCTTTCTAGCAATAGATACGCAGTATTTT
j_call: TRBJ2-7; d_call: NA; v_call: TRBV27; clone_size: NA; cdr3_aa: CASSLTRSSYEQYF; cdr3_nt: TGTGCCAGCAGTTTAACACGGTCCTCCTACGAGCAGTACTTC
j_call: TRBJ1-5; d_call: NA; v_call: TRBV18; clone_size: NA; cdr3_aa: CASSPNNPSNQPQHF; cdr3_nt: TGTGCCAGCTCACCAAACAATCCCTCAAATCAGCCCCAGCATTTT
j_call: TRBJ1-6; d_call: NA; v_call: TRBV2; clone_size: NA; cdr3_aa: CASIFLDSPLHF; cdr3_nt: TGTGCCAGCATCTTCCTCGATTCACCCCTCCACTTT
j_call: TRBJ2-7; d_call: TRBD1; v_call: TRBV7-9; clone_size: NA; cdr3_aa: CASSPDRGEGYF; cdr3_nt: TGTGCCAGCAGCCCGGACAGGGGCGAGGGGTACTTC
j_call: TRBJ2-7; d_call: TRBD2; v_call: TRBV7-2; clone_size: NA; cdr3_aa: CASSLVVGRASVYEQYF; cdr3_nt: TGTGCCAGCAGCTTAGTGGTCGGGAGGGCCTCGGTGTACGAGCAGTACTTC